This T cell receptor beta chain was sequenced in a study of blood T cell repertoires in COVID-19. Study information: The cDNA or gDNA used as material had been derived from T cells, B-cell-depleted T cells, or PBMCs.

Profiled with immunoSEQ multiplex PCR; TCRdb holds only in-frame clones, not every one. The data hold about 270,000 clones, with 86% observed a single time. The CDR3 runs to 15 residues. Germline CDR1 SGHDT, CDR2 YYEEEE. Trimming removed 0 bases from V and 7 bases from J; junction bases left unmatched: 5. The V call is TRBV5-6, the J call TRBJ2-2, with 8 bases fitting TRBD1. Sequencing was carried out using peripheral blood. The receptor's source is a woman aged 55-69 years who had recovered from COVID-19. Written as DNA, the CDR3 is TGTGCCAGCAGCTTGGGGGCAGGGGGCGTCGGGGAGCTGTTTTTT. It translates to CASSLGAGGVGELFF.